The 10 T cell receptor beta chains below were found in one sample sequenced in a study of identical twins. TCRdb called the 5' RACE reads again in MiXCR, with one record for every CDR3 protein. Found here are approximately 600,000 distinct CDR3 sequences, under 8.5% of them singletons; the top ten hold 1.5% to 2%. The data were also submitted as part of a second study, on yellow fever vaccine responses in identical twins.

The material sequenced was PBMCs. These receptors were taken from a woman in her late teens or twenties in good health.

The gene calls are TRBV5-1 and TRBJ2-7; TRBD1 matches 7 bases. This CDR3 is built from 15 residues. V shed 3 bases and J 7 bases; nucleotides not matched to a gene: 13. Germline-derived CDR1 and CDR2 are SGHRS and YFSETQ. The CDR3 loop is CASSSYPGTAVEQYF. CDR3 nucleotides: TGCGCCAGCAGCTCCTACCCCGGGACAGCGGTGGAGCAGTACTTC.

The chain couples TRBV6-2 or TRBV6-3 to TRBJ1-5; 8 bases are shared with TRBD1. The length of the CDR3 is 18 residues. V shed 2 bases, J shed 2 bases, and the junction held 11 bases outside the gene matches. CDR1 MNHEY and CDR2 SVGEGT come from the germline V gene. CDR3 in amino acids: CASSYGGTGEAGNQPQHF. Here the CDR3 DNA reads TGTGCCAGCAGTTACGGTGGGACAGGAGAAGCCGGCAATCAGCCCCAGCATTTT.

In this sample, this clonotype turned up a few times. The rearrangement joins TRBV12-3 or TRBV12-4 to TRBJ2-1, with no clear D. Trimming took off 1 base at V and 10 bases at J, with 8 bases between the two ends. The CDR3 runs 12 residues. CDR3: CASSLDIGEQFF. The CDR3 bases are TGTGCCAGCAGTTTAGATATAGGAGAGCAGTTCTTC.

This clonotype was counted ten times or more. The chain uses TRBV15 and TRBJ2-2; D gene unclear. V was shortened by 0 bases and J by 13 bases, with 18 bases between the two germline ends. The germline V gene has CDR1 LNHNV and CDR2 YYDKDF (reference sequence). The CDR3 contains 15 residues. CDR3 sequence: CATSREAGSSRLLFF. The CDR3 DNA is TGTGCCACCAGCAGAGAGGCTGGTAGTTCTCGCTTGCTGTTTTTT.

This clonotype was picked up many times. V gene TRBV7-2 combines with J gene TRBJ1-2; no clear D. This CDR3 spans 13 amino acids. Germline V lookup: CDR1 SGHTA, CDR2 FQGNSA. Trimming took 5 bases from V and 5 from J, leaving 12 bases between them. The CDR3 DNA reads TGTGCCAGCAGCGTCAGCTCCCGGTATGGCTACACCTTC. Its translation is CASSVSSRYGYTF.

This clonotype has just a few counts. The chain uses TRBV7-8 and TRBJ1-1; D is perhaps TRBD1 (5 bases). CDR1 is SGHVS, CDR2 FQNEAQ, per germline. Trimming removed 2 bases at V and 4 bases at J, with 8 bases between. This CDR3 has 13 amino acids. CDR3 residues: CASSLMTATEAFF. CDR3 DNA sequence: TGTGCCAGCAGCTTAATGACAGCCACTGAAGCTTTCTTT.

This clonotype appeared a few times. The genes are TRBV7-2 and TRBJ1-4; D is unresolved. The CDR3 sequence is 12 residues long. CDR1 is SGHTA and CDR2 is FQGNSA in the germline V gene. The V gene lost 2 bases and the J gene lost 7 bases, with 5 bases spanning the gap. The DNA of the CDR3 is TGTGCCAGCAGCTTATCCCCTGAAAAACTGTTTTTT. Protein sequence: CASSLSPEKLFF.

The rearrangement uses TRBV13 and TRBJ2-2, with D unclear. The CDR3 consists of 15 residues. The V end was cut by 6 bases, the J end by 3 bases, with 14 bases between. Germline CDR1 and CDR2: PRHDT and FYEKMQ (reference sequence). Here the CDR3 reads CASSSITVYTGELFF. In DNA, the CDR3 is TGTGCCAGCAGTTCCATCACGGTTTACACCGGGGAGCTGTTTTTT.

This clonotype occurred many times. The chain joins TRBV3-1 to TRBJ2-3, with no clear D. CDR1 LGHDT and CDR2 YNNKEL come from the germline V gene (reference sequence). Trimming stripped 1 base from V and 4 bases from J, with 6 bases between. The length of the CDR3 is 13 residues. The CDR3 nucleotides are TGTGCCAGCAGCCAAGTTGGGGCAGATACGCAGTATTTT. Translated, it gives CASSQVGADTQYF.

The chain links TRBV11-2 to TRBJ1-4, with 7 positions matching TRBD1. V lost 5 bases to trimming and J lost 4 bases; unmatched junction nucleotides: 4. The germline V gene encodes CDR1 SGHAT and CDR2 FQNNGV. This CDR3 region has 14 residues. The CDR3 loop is CASSATGINEKLFF. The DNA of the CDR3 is TGTGCCAGCAGCGCGACAGGGATTAATGAAAAACTGTTTTTT. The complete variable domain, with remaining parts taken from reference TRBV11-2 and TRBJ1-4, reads EAGVAQSPRYKIIEKRQSVAFWCNPISGHATLYWYQQILGQGPKLLIQFQNNGVVDDSQLPKDRFSAERLKGVDSTLKIQPAKLEDSAVYLCASSATGINEKLFFGSGTQLSVL.